These 27 T cell receptor beta chains share one sample of origin, sequenced in a study of T cell responses to AZD1222 COVID-19 vaccine. Assay used: immunoSEQ multiplex PCR; TCRdb lists only in-frame clones, some missing. The table has about 140,000 clones, 85% to 90% seen once; the top ten hold approximately 5.7%. The sequenced sample was peripheral blood, obtained on day 0 of AZD1222 vaccination. The receptors stem from an adult in good health.

V is TRBV5-4 and J is TRBJ2-3; no definite D call. V lost 0 bases, J lost 1 base, and 9 bases lay in between. In germline, CDR1 is SGHNT, CDR2 YYREEE (reference sequence). The CDR3 runs to 15 residues. In nucleotides, the CDR3 is TGTGCCAGCAGCTTGGGAAATACTCGCACAGATACGCAGTATTTT. Its translation is CASSLGNTRTDTQYF.

This chain joins TRBV9 and TRBJ1-3; D is possibly TRBD1 (5 bases). Trimming stripped 0 bases from V and 8 bases from J, with 18 bases between. The CDR3 has 16 amino acids. Germline V gene lookup returns CDR1 SGDLS and CDR2 YYNGEE. The CDR3 protein is CASSVAGGVLSDTIYF. The CDR3 nucleotides are TGTGCCAGCAGCGTAGCTGGGGGGGTATTGTCGGACACCATATATTTT. Full variable domain (remainder filled in from reference TRBV9 and TRBJ1-3): DSGVTQTPKHLITATGQRVTLRCSPRSGDLSVYWYQQSLDQGLQFLIQYYNGEERAKGNILERFSAQQFPDLHSELNLSSLELGDSALYFCASSVAGGVLSDTIYFGEGSWLTVV.

The V gene is TRBV6-5, the J gene TRBJ1-3; a weak D match, TRBD1 (5 bases). The CDR3 covers 15 residues. Germline V gives CDR1 MNHEY, CDR2 SVGAGI. V was trimmed by 7 bases and J by 0 bases, leaving 13 bases between them. The CDR3 protein is CASTRDAFSGNTIYF. DNA for the CDR3: TGTGCCAGCACTAGGGACGCATTCTCTGGAAACACCATATATTTT.

The chain recombines TRBV27 with TRBJ1-1; D possibly corresponds to TRBD1 (5 bases). The V and J ends lost 0 bases and 8 bases respectively, with 13 bases between them. The germline V gene has CDR1 MNHEY and CDR2 SMNVEV (reference sequence). This CDR3 contains 14 residues. Written as DNA, the CDR3 is TGTGCCAGCAGTTTATCGCTCCGGGACGGCGAAGCTTTCTTT. Its translation is CASSLSLRDGEAFF.

The chain combines TRBV5-6 with TRBJ2-6, with D maybe TRBD2 (5 bases). Germline CDR1 reads SGHDT; CDR2 reads YYEEEE. V was pared by 4 bases and J by 0 bases, with 8 bases between. The CDR3 runs to 15 residues. CDR3: CASSPGISGANVLTF. The CDR3 region has the DNA TGTGCCAGCAGCCCGGGGATCTCTGGGGCCAACGTCCTGACTTTC.

V gene TRBV12-3 or TRBV12-4 combines with J gene TRBJ2-7, with TRBD1 as a possible D gene (6 bases). The V end was cut by 5 bases, the J end by 2 bases, with 10 bases between. The CDR3 loop spans 13 amino acids. This chain's CDR3 is CASSRQETYEQYF. CDR3 nucleotide sequence: TGTGCCAGCAGTCGACAGGAAACCTACGAGCAGTACTTC.

The chain couples TRBV30 to TRBJ2-7; D unclear. Germline CDR1 GTSNPN, CDR2 SVGIG (reference sequence). The CDR3 totals 13 residues. V was shortened by 2 bases and J by 2 bases, with 10 bases between the two germline ends. In DNA form, the CDR3 reads TGTGCCTGGAGTAACGAATCCCCCTACGAGCAGTACTTC. This encodes CAWSNESPYEQYF.

This clone was recorded only once. The chain has TRBV19 and TRBJ2-7, with no clear D. V lost 6 bases and J lost 2, with 17 bases in between. Germline CDR1 is LNHDA and CDR2 is SQIVND (reference sequence). This CDR3 has 15 residues. The CDR3 coding sequence is TGTGCCAGTAGCCCAGGCCCCGGAATTGCCTACGAGCAGTACTTC. It yields the protein CASSPGPGIAYEQYF.

This clone was detected once. V is TRBV5-1 and J is TRBJ1-2; no reliable D call. The CDR3 length is 15 residues. Trimming removed 0 bases from V and 2 bases from J, with 11 bases in between. Germline loops: CDR1 SGHRS, CDR2 YFSETQ. CDR3 nucleotides: TGCGCCAGCAGCTTGGAAGTCTCGGAGAACTATGGCTACACCTTC. This encodes CASSLEVSENYGYTF.

V and J are TRBV3-1 (or the pseudogene TRBV3-2) and TRBJ1-1, with D maybe TRBD1 (5 bases). Germline CDR1 reads LGHDT; CDR2 reads YNNKEL (reference sequence). The CDR3 has 11 residues. Trimming removed 6 bases at V and 8 bases at J, with 10 bases between. CDR3 sequence reads: CASRQQGEAFF. In DNA form, the CDR3 reads TGTGCCAGCAGACAGCAGGGCGAAGCTTTCTTT.

The rearrangement uses TRBV19 and TRBJ1-5; 7 bases agree with TRBD1. Germline loops: CDR1 LNHDA, CDR2 SQIVND (reference sequence). V lost 3 bases and J lost 0; bases outside the gene matches: 8. The CDR3 spans 17 residues. The CDR3 spells CASSIVTGAYSNQPQHF. CDR3 DNA sequence: TGTGCCAGTAGTATCGTAACAGGGGCGTATAGCAATCAGCCCCAGCATTTT.

The J gene is TRBJ1-1, the V gene TRBV5-6, with D tentatively TRBD1 (5 bases). Germline loops: CDR1 SGHDT, CDR2 YYEEEE. The CDR3 sequence is 16 residues long. V lost 4 bases and J lost 0, with 16 bases in between. The CDR3 DNA reads TGTGCCAGCAGCAGTGATCAGGGATCTATGAACACTGAAGCTTTCTTT. It encodes CASSSDQGSMNTEAFF.

The rearrangement links TRBV7-9 to TRBJ2-3; TRBD2 agrees at 8 bases. Per germline, CDR1 SEHNR and CDR2 FQNEAQ (reference sequence). V gave up 1 base and J gave up 4 bases; unmatched junction bases: 4. CDR3 length: 15 residues. The CDR3, as DNA: TGTGCCAGCAGCTTAGTAAGCGGGAGCTCAGATACGCAGTATTTT. Its translation is CASSLVSGSSDTQYF.

The J gene is TRBJ2-2, the V gene TRBV28, with D maybe TRBD2 (6 bases). Germline assignment: CDR1 MDHEN and CDR2 SYDVKM. The V end was cut by 10 bases, the J end by 12 bases, with 12 bases between. The CDR3 contains 10 residues. The CDR3 spells CATEEGQLFF. For the CDR3, the DNA is TGTGCCACCGAGGAGGGGCAGCTGTTTTTT.

The genes are TRBV4-1 and TRBJ2-3; D perhaps matches TRBD2 (5 bases). The length of the CDR3 is 20 residues. V was clipped by 0 bases and J by 2 bases, with 24 bases between them. Per germline, CDR1 MGHRA and CDR2 YSYEKL. This CDR3 reads CASSQDRSRDRADATDTQYF. The DNA for the CDR3 is TGCGCCAGCAGCCAAGATCGTTCACGGGATCGGGCGGATGCCACAGATACGCAGTATTTT.

This chain uses TRBV6-5 with TRBJ1-2; perhaps TRBD1 as D (5 bases). Trimming stripped 6 bases from V and 0 bases from J, with 8 bases between. The CDR3 totals 13 residues. Germline assignment: CDR1 MNHEY and CDR2 SVGAGI. The CDR3: CASSRDSNYGYTF. The DNA for the CDR3 is TGTGCCAGCAGCCGGGACTCTAACTATGGCTACACCTTC.

The chain combines TRBV5-4 with TRBJ2-7; 10 bases align to TRBD1. The CDR3 is made up of 15 amino acids. CDR1 and CDR2 from the germline V gene are SGHNT and YYREEE (reference sequence). Germline trimming cut 3 bases from V and 2 bases from J; bases unmatched to any gene: 5. The chain's CDR3 is CASSSPGTGAYEQYF. The CDR3 nucleotides are TGTGCCAGCAGCTCCCCCGGGACAGGGGCCTACGAGCAGTACTTC.

The V gene is TRBV30, the J gene TRBJ1-1; D may be TRBD1 (5 bases). This CDR3 is built from 15 residues. The V and J ends lost 1 base and 2 bases respectively, with 14 bases between them. Germline V gene data show CDR1 as GTSNPN and CDR2 as SVGIG (reference sequence). This CDR3 reads CAWSGRVRGNTEAFF. The DNA of the CDR3 is TGTGCCTGGAGTGGCAGGGTAAGGGGAAACACTGAAGCTTTCTTT.

V usage is TRBV6-2 or TRBV6-3 and J usage is TRBJ2-1, with D unresolved. The CDR3 has 14 amino acids. The V gene lost 6 bases and the J gene lost 4 bases, with 13 bases spanning the gap. CDR1 is MNHEY and CDR2 is SVGEGT in the germline V gene. CDR3 nucleotide sequence: TGTGCCAGCAGCCCCCGGTGGGTATACAATGAGCAGTTCTTC. Residues: CASSPRWVYNEQFF.

The chain carries TRBV6-2 or TRBV6-3 and TRBJ1-5, with D possibly being TRBD1 (5 bases). CDR1 and CDR2 (germline): MNHEY, SVGEGT. V was pared by 5 bases and J by 3 bases, with 14 bases between. CDR3 length equals 15 residues. CDR3 residues: CASSTYRSINQPQHF. DNA for the CDR3: TGTGCCAGCAGTACTTACAGGAGTATCAATCAGCCCCAGCATTTT.

V usage is TRBV12-5 and J usage is TRBJ2-3; TRBD1 might be the D (5 bases). The germline V and J ends were trimmed by 5 bases and 1 base, with 16 bases remaining between them. The CDR3 covers 16 residues. The germline CDR1 and CDR2 sequences are LGHNT and FRNRAP. The CDR3 sequence: CASGPTTVQGTDTQYF. Here the CDR3 DNA reads TGTGCTAGTGGTCCGACGACAGTTCAGGGCACAGATACGCAGTATTTT.

This chain uses TRBV6-2 or TRBV6-3 with TRBJ1-1; D not certain. Trimming shortened V by 1 base and J by 7 bases, and 7 bases separated the two germline ends. Germline values: CDR1 MNHEY, CDR2 SVGEGT. This CDR3 has 12 amino acids. This CDR3 is CASSYYLGEAFF. CDR3 DNA sequence: TGTGCCAGCAGTTACTACTTGGGTGAAGCTTTCTTT.

This chain uses TRBV3-1 (or the pseudogene TRBV3-2) with TRBJ2-7; no reliable D call. V gave up 8 bases and J gave up 3 bases, with 14 bases separating them. Germline values: CDR1 LGHDT, CDR2 YNNKEL (reference sequence). The CDR3 is made up of 13 amino acids. The CDR3 nucleotides are TGTGCCAGCTCGTCCGGCGGCTACTACGAGCAGTACTTC. It encodes CASSSGGYYEQYF.

This chain joins TRBV27 and TRBJ2-7; D unresolved. Germline V lookup: CDR1 MNHEY, CDR2 SMNVEV (reference sequence). The CDR3 is 14 residues long. V was trimmed by 6 bases and J by 3 bases, leaving 15 bases between them. The CDR3 here is CASSRFAIGYEQYF. The CDR3 DNA follows: TGTGCCAGCAGCCGTTTTGCGATCGGCTACGAGCAGTACTTC.

As for this clone: The sample holds other DNA sequences that translate to the same CDR3. This chain links TRBV7-2 with TRBJ2-7; no firm D call. Germline CDR1 SGHTA, CDR2 FQGNSA. V shed 1 base and J shed 2 bases, with 6 bases lying between them. The CDR3 runs 13 residues. Written as DNA, the CDR3 is TGTGCCAGCAGCTTAGGACGGACCTACGAGCAGTACTTC. Translated: CASSLGRTYEQYF.

The chain has TRBV27 and TRBJ1-1, with 8 bases lining up with TRBD1. The CDR3 sequence is 19 residues long. The germline gives CDR1 MNHEY, CDR2 SMNVEV (reference sequence). The V gene end was trimmed by 5 bases and the J gene end by 0 bases; junction bases not matched to a gene: 17. In DNA form, the CDR3 reads TGTGCCAGCAGTGGGGCAACGATGGCAGGGGGCAAGATGAACACTGAAGCTTTCTTT. Its translation: CASSGATMAGGKMNTEAFF.

The chain recombines TRBV2 with TRBJ1-2; tentatively, D is TRBD1 (5 bases). V dropped 6 bases and J dropped 8 bases, with 22 bases sitting between them. Germline values: CDR1 SNHLY, CDR2 FYNNEI. The CDR3 extends over 15 amino acids. CDR3 region: CASREGSGPGGGYTF. CDR3 coding DNA: TGTGCCAGCAGGGAGGGGAGCGGGCCGGGAGGAGGCTACACCTTC. The full variable domain, completed using reference TRBV2 and TRBJ1-2, is EPEVTQTPSHQVTQMGQEVILRCVPISNHLYFYWYRQILGQKVEFLVSFYNNEISEKSEIFDDQFSVERPDGSNFTLKIRSTKLEDSAMYFCASREGSGPGGGYTFGSGTRLTVV.